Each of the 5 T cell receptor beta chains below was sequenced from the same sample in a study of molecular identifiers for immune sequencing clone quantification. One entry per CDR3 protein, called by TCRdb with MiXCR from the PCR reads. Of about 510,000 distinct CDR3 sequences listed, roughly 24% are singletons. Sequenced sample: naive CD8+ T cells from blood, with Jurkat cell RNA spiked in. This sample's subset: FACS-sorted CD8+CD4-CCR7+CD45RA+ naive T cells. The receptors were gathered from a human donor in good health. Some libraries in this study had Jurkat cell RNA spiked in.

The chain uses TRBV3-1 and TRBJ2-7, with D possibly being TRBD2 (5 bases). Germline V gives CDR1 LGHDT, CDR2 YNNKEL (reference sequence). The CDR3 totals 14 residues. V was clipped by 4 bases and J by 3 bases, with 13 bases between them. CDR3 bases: TGTGCCAGCAGCCCCAGAGGGAAAGGCTACGAGCAGTACTTC. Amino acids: CASSPRGKGYEQYF.

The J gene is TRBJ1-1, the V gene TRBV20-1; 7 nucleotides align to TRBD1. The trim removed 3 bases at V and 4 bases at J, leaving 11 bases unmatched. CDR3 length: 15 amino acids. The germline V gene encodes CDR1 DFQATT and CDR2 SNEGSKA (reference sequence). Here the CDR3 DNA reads TGCAGTGCTAGCAAAAAAACAGGGGTGAGCACTGAAGCTTTCTTT. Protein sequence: CSASKKTGVSTEAFF.

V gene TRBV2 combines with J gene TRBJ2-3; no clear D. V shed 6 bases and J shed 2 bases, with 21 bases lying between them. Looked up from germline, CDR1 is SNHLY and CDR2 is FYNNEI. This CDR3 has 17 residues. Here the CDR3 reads CASSGFRAEPYTDTQYF. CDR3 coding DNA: TGTGCCAGCAGCGGTTTCCGGGCGGAACCTTACACAGATACGCAGTATTTT.

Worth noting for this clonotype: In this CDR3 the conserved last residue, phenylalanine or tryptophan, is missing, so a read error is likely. CDR3 protein: CASSPGPHRWNSPLHL. CDR3 DNA sequence: TGTGCCAGCTCACCGGGTCCCCATCGTTGGAATTCACCCCTCCACCTT. This sequence joins TRBV18 and TRBJ1-6; D remains unclear. Trimming stripped 3 bases from V and 7 bases from J, with 16 bases between. The CDR3 runs 16 residues. Germline V gene lookup returns CDR1 KGHSH and CDR2 LQKENI.

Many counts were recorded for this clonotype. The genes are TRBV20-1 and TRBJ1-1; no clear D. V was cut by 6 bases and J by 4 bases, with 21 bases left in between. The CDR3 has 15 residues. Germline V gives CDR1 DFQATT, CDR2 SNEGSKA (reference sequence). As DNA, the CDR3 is TGCAGTGCCCCGAGGGCCCTTGCTGCTTCCACTGAAGCTTTCTTT. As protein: CSAPRALAASTEAFF.